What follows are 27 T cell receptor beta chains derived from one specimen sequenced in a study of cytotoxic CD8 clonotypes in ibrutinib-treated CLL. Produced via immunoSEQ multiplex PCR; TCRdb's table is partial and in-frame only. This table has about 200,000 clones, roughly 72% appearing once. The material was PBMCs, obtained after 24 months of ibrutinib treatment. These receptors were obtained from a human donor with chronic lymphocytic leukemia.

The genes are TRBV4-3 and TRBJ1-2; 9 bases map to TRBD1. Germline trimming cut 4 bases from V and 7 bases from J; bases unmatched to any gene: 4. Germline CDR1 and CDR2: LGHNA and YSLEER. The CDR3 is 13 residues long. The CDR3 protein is CASSLQGARGYTF. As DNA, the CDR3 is TGCGCCAGCAGCCTACAGGGGGCGCGTGGCTACACCTTC.

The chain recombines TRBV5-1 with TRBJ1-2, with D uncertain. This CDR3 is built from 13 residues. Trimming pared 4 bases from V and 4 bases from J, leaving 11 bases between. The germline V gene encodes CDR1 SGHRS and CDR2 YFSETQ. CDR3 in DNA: TGCGCCAGCAGCCAAGCGCTTTCCTATGGCTACACCTTC. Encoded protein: CASSQALSYGYTF.

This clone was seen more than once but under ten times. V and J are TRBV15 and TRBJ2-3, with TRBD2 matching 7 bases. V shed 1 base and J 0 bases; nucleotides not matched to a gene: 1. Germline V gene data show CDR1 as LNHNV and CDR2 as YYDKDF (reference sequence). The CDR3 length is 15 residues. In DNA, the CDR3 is TGTGCCACCAGCAGAGGTAGCGGGAGCACAGATACGCAGTATTTT. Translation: CATSRGSGSTDTQYF.

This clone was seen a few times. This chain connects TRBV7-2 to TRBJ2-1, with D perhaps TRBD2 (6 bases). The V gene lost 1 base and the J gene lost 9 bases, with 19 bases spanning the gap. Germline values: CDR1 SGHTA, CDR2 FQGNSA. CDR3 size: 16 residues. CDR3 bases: TGTGCCAGCAGCTTAGTTGTGTCTAGCGTGCACTCTGAGCAGTTCTTC. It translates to CASSLVVSSVHSEQFF.

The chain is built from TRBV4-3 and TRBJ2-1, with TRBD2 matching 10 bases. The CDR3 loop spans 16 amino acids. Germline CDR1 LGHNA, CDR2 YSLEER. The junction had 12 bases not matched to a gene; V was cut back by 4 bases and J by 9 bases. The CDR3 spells CASSRAPGLAGVEQFF. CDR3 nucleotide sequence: TGCGCCAGCAGCCGGGCCCCTGGGCTAGCGGGAGTTGAGCAGTTCTTC.

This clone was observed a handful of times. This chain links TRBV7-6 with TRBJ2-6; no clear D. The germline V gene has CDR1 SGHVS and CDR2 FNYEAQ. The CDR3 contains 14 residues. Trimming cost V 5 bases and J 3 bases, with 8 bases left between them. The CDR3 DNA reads TGTGCCAGCAGCGGTAGGGTTGGGGCCAACGTCCTGACTTTC. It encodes CASSGRVGANVLTF.

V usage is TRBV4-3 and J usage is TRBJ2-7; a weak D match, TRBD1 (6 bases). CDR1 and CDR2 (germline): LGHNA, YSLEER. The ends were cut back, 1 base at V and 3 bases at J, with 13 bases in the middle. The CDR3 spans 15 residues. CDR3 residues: CASSQGRNRVYEQYF. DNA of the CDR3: TGCGCCAGCAGCCAAGGGAGGAACAGGGTCTACGAGCAGTACTTC.

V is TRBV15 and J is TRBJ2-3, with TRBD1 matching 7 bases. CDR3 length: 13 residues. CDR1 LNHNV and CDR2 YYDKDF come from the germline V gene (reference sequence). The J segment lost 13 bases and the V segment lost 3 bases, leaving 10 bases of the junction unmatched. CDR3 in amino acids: CATSSRDSFSEYF. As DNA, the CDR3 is TGTGCCACCAGCAGCCGGGACAGCTTTTCTGAGTATTTT.

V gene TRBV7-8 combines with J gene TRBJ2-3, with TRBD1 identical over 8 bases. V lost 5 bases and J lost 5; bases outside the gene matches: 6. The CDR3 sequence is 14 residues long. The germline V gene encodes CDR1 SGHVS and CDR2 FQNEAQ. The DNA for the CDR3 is TGTGCCAGCAGCCGGGGACAGGTTATAGATACGCAGTATTTT. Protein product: CASSRGQVIDTQYF.

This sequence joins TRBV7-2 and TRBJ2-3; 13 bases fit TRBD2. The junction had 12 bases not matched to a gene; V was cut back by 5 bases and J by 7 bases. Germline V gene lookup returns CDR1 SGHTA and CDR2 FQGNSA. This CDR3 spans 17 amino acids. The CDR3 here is CASSPRPRTSGSHTQYF. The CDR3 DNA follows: TGTGCCAGCAGCCCCCGCCCCCGGACTAGCGGGAGCCATACGCAGTATTTT.

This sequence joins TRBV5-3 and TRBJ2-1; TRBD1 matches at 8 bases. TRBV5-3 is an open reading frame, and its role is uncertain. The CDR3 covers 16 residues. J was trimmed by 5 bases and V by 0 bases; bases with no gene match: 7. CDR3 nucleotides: TGTGCCAGAAGCTTGGAAGACCGGGACAGGCACAATGAGCAGTTCTTC. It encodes CARSLEDRDRHNEQFF.

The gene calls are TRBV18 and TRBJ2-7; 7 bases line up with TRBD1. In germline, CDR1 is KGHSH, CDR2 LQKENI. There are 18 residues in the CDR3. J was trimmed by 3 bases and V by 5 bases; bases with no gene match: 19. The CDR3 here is CASSTTDAPGQSIYEQYF. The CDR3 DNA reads TGTGCCAGCTCAACAACTGATGCCCCGGGACAGTCAATCTACGAGCAGTACTTC.

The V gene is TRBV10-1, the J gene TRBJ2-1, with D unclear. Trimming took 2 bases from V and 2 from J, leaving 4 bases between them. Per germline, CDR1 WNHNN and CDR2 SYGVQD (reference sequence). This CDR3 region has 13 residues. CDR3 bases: TGCGCCAGCAGTGAGGGACCCTACAATGAGCAGTTCTTC. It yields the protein CASSEGPYNEQFF.

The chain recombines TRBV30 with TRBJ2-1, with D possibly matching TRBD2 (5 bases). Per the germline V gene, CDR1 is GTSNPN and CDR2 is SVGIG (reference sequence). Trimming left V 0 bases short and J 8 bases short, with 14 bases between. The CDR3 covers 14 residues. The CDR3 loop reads CAWSVSVGDDEQFF. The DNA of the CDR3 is TGTGCCTGGAGTGTCTCGGTGGGAGATGATGAGCAGTTCTTC.

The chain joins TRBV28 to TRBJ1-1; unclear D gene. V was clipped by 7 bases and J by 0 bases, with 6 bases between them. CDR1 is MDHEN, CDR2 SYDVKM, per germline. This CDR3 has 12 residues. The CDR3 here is CASNTLNTEAFF. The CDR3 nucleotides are TGTGCCAGCAACACACTGAACACTGAAGCTTTCTTT.

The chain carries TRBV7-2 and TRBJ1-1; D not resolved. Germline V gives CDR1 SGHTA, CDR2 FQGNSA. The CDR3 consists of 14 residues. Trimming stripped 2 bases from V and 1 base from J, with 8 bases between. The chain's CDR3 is CASSLWRQNTEAFF. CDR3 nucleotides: TGTGCCAGCAGCTTATGGAGACAGAACACTGAAGCTTTCTTT.

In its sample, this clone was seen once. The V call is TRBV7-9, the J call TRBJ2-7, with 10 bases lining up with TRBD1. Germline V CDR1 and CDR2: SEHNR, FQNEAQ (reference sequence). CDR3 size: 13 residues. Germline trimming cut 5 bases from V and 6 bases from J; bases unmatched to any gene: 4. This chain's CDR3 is CASSVGQGSEQYF. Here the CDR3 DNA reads TGTGCCAGCAGCGTGGGACAGGGGTCCGAGCAGTACTTC.

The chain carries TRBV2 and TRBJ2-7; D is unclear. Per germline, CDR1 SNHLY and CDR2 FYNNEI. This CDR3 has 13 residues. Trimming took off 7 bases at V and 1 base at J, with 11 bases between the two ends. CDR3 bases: TGTGCCAGCAACGCTTGGGAATCCTACGAGCAGTACTTC. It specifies CASNAWESYEQYF.

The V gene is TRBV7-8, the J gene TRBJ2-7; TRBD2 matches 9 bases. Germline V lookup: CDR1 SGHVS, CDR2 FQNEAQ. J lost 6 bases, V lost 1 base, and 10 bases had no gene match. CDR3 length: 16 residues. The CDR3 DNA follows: TGTGCCAGCAGCTTAGTTCCGGCGGGAGGGCCCGGCGAGCAGTACTTC. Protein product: CASSLVPAGGPGEQYF.

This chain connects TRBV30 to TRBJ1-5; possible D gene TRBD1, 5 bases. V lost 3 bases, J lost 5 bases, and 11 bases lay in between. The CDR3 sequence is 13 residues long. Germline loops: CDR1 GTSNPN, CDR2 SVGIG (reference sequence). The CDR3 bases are TGTGCCTGGAGCCAGGGCTCGGATCAGCCCCAGCATTTT. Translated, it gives CAWSQGSDQPQHF.

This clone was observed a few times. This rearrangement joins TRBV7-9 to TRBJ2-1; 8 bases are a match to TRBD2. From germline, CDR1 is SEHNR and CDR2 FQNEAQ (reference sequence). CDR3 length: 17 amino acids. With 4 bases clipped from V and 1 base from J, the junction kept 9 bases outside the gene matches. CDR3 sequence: CASSSSTLAGSYNEQFF. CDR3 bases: TGTGCCAGCAGCTCATCCACCTTAGCGGGATCCTACAATGAGCAGTTCTTC. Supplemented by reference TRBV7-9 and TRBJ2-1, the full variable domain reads DTGVSQNPRHKITKRGQNVTFRCDPISEHNRLYWYRQTLGQGPEFLTYFQNEAQLEKSRLLSDRFSAERPKGSFSTLEIQRTEQGDSAMYLCASSSSTLAGSYNEQFFGPGTRLTVL.

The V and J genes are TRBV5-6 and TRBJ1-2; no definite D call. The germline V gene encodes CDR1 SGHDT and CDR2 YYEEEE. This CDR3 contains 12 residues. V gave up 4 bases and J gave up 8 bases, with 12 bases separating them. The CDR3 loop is CASSAYPGGYTF. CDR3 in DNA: TGTGCCAGCAGCGCTTACCCTGGCGGCTACACCTTC.

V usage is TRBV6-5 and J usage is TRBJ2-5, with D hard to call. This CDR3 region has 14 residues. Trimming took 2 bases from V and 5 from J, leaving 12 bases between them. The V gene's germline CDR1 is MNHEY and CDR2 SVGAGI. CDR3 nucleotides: TGTGCCAGCAGTTACGGCCCGGGCCGGGAGACCCAGTACTTC. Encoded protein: CASSYGPGRETQYF.

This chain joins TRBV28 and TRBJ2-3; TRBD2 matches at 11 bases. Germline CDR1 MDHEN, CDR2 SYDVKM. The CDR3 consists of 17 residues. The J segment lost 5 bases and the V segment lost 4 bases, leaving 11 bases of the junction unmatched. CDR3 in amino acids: CASSSPSLAGAVDTQYF. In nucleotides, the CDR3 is TGTGCCAGCAGTTCTCCCTCACTAGCGGGAGCTGTAGATACGCAGTATTTT.

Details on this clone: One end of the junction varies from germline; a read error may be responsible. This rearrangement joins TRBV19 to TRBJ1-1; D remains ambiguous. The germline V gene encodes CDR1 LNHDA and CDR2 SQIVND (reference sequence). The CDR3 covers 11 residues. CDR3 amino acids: CASSISPQVHF. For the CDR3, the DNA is TGTGCCAGTAGTATCTCTCCCCAGGTCCATTTT.

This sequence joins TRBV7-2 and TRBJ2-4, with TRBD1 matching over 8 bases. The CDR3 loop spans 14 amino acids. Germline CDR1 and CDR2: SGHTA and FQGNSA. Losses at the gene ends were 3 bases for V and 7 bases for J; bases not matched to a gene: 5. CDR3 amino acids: CASSLTGAGNIQYF. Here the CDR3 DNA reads TGTGCCAGCAGCTTGACAGGGGCAGGGAACATTCAGTACTTC.

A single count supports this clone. The CDR3 nucleotides read TGCGCCAGCGGAGATTCCTCTGGGGCCAACGTCCTGACTTTC. Protein: CASGDSSGANVLTF. The chain has TRBV5-1 and TRBJ2-6; D is ambiguous. V shed 7 bases and J shed 0 bases, with 8 bases lying between them. Germline-derived CDR1 and CDR2 are SGHRS and YFSETQ. The CDR3 is 14 amino acids.